Shown below are 11 T cell receptor beta chains from a single sample sequenced in a study of T cell responses to AZD1222 COVID-19 vaccine. Sequenced by immunoSEQ multiplex PCR; TCRdb stores in-frame clones only, minus some. There are approximately 90,000 clones in the sample; 80% to 90% occur only once, and roughly 15% lies in the top ten. Sequences were derived from peripheral blood, sampled on day 0 of AZD1222 vaccination. These receptors all stem from an adult in good health.

The chain employs TRBV4-1 and TRBJ2-1; 7 nucleotides match TRBD2. The CDR3 is made up of 14 amino acids. V dropped 4 bases and J dropped 6; count of bases not matched to a gene: 6. Looked up from germline, CDR1 is MGHRA and CDR2 is YSYEKL. CDR3 residues: CASSRGSGTNEQFF. DNA for the CDR3: TGCGCCAGCAGCCGGGGGAGCGGGACCAATGAGCAGTTCTTC.

This chain uses TRBV9 with TRBJ1-1, with D possibly TRBD1 on 5 matching bases. The germline V and J ends were trimmed by 4 bases and 2 bases, with 9 bases remaining between them. Germline V gene data show CDR1 as SGDLS and CDR2 as YYNGEE. The CDR3 is made up of 13 amino acids. CDR3 amino acids: CASSSTGNTEAFF. The CDR3 DNA follows: TGTGCCAGCAGCTCCACAGGTAACACTGAAGCTTTCTTT.

This chain uses TRBV21-1 with TRBJ2-7; the listed D gene, TRBD2, was not tested against the DNA. TRBV21-1 is deemed a pseudogene. The CDR3 loop spans 16 amino acids. CDR3 nucleotides: TGTGCCAGCAGCAACCCAAAGGCGGGAGCCCACTACGAGCAGTACTTC. It yields the protein CASSNPKAGAHYEQYF.

V usage is TRBV10-2 and J usage is TRBJ2-7; D is unresolved. V lost 4 bases, J lost 2 bases, and 18 bases lay in between. The CDR3 is made up of 16 amino acids. Germline values: CDR1 WSHSY, CDR2 SAAADI. The CDR3 is CASSALGRYITYEQYF. CDR3 nucleotide sequence: TGCGCCAGCAGTGCCTTAGGCCGCTACATCACCTACGAGCAGTACTTC.

This chain links TRBV5-1 with TRBJ1-4, with 12 bases identical to TRBD1. The CDR3 is made up of 16 amino acids. The V gene end was trimmed by 4 bases and the J gene end by 2 bases; junction bases not matched to a gene: 3. CDR1 is SGHRS, CDR2 YFSETQ, per germline. In nucleotides, the CDR3 is TGCGCCAGCAGCAGGGGACAGGGGGCGACTAATGAAAAACTGTTTTTT. Translation gives CASSRGQGATNEKLFF.

This clone was found a few times. V and J are TRBV11-2 and TRBJ2-3; no definite D call. Germline CDR1 is SGHAT and CDR2 is FQNNGV. Trimming pared 3 bases from V and 2 bases from J, leaving 15 bases between. The CDR3 sequence is 16 residues long. CDR3 sequence: CASSLKTRRVTDTQYF. The DNA of the CDR3 is TGTGCCAGCAGCTTGAAGACCCGGAGAGTCACAGATACGCAGTATTTT.

The gene calls are TRBV27 and TRBJ1-1; tentative D call: TRBD1 (6 bases). CDR1 is MNHEY and CDR2 is SMNVEV in the germline V gene (reference sequence). Trimming took 5 bases from V and 4 from J, leaving 14 bases between them. This CDR3 spans 14 amino acids. CDR3 nucleotide sequence: TGTGCCAGCAGTGGGTTGGACAGAGTCACTGAAGCTTTCTTT. Its translation: CASSGLDRVTEAFF.

This chain connects TRBV5-1 to TRBJ2-6; D might be TRBD1 (5 bases). Germline loops: CDR1 SGHRS, CDR2 YFSETQ. The CDR3 extends over 18 amino acids. V was pared by 2 bases and J by 0 bases, with 15 bases between. CDR3 residues: CASSFSLDTHSGANVLTF. Here the CDR3 DNA reads TGCGCCAGCAGCTTTTCGCTGGACACCCACTCTGGGGCCAACGTCCTGACTTTC.

The chain links TRBV11-2 to TRBJ1-2; D gene ambiguous. V was cut by 5 bases and J by 2 bases, with 6 bases left in between. There are 12 residues in the CDR3. CDR1 SGHAT and CDR2 FQNNGV come from the germline V gene. CDR3 nucleotides: TGTGCCAGCAGCGATGACAACTATGGCTACACCTTC. As protein: CASSDDNYGYTF.

The chain joins TRBV5-4 to TRBJ2-1; D may be TRBD2 (5 bases). Germline V lookup: CDR1 SGHNT, CDR2 YYREEE (reference sequence). CDR3 length: 13 amino acids. V was pared by 5 bases and J by 7 bases, with 13 bases between. CDR3 protein: CASRYPGKNEQFF. CDR3 DNA: TGTGCCAGCAGGTACCCGGGGAAGAATGAGCAGTTCTTC.

This clone occurred a few times. The gene calls are TRBV3-1 (or the pseudogene TRBV3-2) and TRBJ2-5; D gene uncertain. V dropped 5 bases and J dropped 5 bases, with 21 bases sitting between them. The CDR3 extends over 16 amino acids. Per germline, CDR1 LGHDT and CDR2 YNNKEL (reference sequence). CDR3 coding DNA: TGTGCCAGCAGCTGCTTCTATCTTTCTTTCTCTGAGACCCAGTACTTC. As protein: CASSCFYLSFSETQYF.